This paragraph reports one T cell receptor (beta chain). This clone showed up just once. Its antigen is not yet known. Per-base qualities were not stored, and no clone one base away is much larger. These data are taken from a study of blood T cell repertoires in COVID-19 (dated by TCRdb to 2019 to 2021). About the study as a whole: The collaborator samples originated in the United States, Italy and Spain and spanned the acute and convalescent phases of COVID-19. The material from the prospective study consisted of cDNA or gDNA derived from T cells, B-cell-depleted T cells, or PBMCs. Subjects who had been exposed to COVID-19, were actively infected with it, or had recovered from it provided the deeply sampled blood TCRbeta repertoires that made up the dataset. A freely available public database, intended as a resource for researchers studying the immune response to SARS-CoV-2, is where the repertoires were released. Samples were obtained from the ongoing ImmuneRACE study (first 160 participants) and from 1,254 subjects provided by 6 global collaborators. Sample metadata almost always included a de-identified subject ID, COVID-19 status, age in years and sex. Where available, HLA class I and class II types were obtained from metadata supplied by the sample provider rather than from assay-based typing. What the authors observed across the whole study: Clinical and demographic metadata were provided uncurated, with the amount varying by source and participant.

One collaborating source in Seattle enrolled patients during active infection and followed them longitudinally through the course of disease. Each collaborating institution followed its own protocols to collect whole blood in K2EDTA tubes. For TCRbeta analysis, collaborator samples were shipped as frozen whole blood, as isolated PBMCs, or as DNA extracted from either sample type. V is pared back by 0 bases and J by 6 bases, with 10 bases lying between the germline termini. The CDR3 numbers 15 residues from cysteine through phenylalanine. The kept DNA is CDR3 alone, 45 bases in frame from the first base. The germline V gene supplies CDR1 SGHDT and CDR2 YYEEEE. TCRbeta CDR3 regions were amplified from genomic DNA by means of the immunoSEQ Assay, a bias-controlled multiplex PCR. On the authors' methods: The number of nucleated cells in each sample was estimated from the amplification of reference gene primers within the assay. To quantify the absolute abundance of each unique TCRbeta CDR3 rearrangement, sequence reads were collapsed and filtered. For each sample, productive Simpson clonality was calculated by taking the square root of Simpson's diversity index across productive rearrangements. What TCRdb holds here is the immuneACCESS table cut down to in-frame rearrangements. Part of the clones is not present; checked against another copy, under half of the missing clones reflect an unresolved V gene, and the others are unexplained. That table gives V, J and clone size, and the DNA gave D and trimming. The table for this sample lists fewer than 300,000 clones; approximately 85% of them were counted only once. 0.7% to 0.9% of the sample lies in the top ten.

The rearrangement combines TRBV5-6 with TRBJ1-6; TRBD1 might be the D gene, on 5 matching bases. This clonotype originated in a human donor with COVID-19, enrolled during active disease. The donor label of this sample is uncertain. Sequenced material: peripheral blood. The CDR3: CASSLVGGGNSPLHF. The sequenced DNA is TGTGCCAGCAGCTTGGTGGGGGGAGGTAATTCACCCCTCCACTTT.